Sequencing of this TCR beta chain was carried out in a study of T cell responses to AZD1222 COVID-19 vaccine. Across the whole study: Timing groups of about 4 and about 12 weeks for second doses were pooled.

Method: immunoSEQ multiplex PCR; TCRdb's copy keeps in-frame clones and lacks some. In the table there are 95,000 to 150,000 clones, roughly 90% of which are singletons. V gave up 0 bases and J gave up 1 base, with 10 bases separating them. The germline gives CDR1 SGDLS, CDR2 YYNGEE. This CDR3 region has 15 residues. The chain recombines TRBV9 with TRBJ1-1, with D unresolved. This TCR was recovered from an adult in good health. The sample here was peripheral blood, taken on day 0 of AZD1222 vaccination. The CDR3 loop reads CASSVAMSGNTEAFF. The CDR3 coding sequence is TGTGCCAGCAGCGTAGCCATGTCGGGGAACACTGAAGCTTTCTTT.